This TCR beta chain was identified during a study of graft-versus-host responses after intestinal transplantation. Looking at the study overall: As for transplant type, recipients had multivisceral, liver-intestinal, or isolated intestinal grafts. Following induction with anti-thymocyte globulin, all recipients were given tacrolimus and steroids for approximately three years.

Worth noting for this clone: Its antigen is not identified.

The CDR3 is 14 amino acids. V lost 5 bases to trimming and J lost 5 bases, with 15 bases between them. CDR1 is MNHEY and CDR2 is SVGAGI in the germline V gene. Libraries were prepared by immunoSEQ multiplex PCR; TCRdb keeps only in-frame clonotypes and omits some of them. The table has some 18,000 clones, about 93% seen once. Overall study results and limits: GvH clonotypes were identified within recipient marrow, with a subset emerging first in ileum or blood.

The sequence was obtained from a human patient who received an intestinal transplant, so some T cells may come from the graft donor. Sequences were derived from PBMCs, sampled roughly 54 weeks after transplant. The chain employs TRBV6-5 and TRBJ1-2; the D gene is possibly TRBD1 (5 bases). This CDR3 reads CASSRQGIEYGYTF. Written as DNA, the CDR3 is TGTGCCAGCAGTCGTCAGGGTATTGAGTATGGCTACACCTTC.